This T cell receptor (beta chain) was sequenced during a study of OX40 agonist ivuxolimab in advanced cancers. General notes on the study: Ivuxolimab was an agonistic, fully human IgG2 monoclonal antibody directed against OX40 (CD134), a costimulatory receptor. Intravenous ivuxolimab was administered to patients every 2 weeks at six dose levels: 0.01, 0.1, 0.3, 1.5, 3 and 10 mg/kg. Of the 50 to 55 patients in dose escalation, some 20 had hepatocellular carcinoma, some 15 had melanoma, 9 had renal cell carcinoma and 9 had head and neck cancer. In the dose-escalation cohort, 70% to 85% of patients were male, and the mean age was approximately 60 years with a range of about 20 to 80. Patients were allowed to have had prior anti-PD-1, anti-PD-L1 or anti-CTLA-4 therapy, and roughly 40% of the dose-escalation patients had been treated with checkpoint inhibitors. Partial responses occurred in three dose-escalation patients: two with cutaneous melanoma and one with hepatocellular carcinoma. The point of sequencing TCRbeta in the periphery was to test whether ivuxolimab changed TCR sequence diversity and drove clonal T-cell expansion. The paper describes the monotherapy dose-escalation part (N ≈ 49 patients) of the phase I trial of ivuxolimab. General conclusions and limits of the study: Low levels of normalized T-cell clonal expansion were also seen in some patients who did not respond. In the 0.1-3.0 mg/kg groups, partial responders had among the lowest normalized peripheral clonal expansion, particularly in CD8+ T cells. At doses from 0.1 to 3.0 mg/kg, clonal expansion was seen in both CD4+ and CD8+ blood T cells between baseline and week 6. The antigen specificity of the clonally expanded peripheral T cells was not determined. After ivuxolimab, expanded clones were on average more numerous among CD8+ T cells than among CD4+ T cells.

Genomic DNA was extracted from sorted cells for sequencing of the TCRbeta CDR3 region. The immunoSEQ Assay was used for sequencing of TCRbeta CDR3 regions. TCRdb stores this immuneACCESS table with in-frame sequences only. Part of the clones is absent; in the studies checked, under half of the shortfall reflects unresolved V genes, and no reason is known for the rest. The sample has 80,000 to 100,000 clones on record, about 90% of them singletons. The ten largest clones add up to about 1.6% of the sample. Concerning this clone: No antigen is known for it. Per-base qualities were not stored, and no clone one base away is much larger.

Patients with a history of autoimmune disease or receiving systemic immunosuppression were excluded from the trial. Peripheral blood for TCR sequencing was drawn from every dose cohort at baseline, at cycle 4 day 1 and at cycle 7 day 1. Samples came from an open-label, multicenter, first-in-human phase I dose-escalation trial of ivuxolimab. Adults with locally advanced or metastatic melanoma, renal cell, hepatocellular, or head and neck squamous cell carcinoma were enrolled in the trial. Before TCR sequencing, CD4+ T cells and CD8+ T cells were sorted from peripheral blood as separate populations. The source of this sequence is an adult with an advanced solid tumor such as melanoma, head and neck, liver or kidney cancer. This material consisted of CD4+ or CD8+ T cells sorted from blood, taken in a trial of the OX40 agonist ivuxolimab.

CDR3 protein: CASSSGGRGTDTQYF. The bases are TGTGCCAGCAGCTCGGGCGGGAGGGGGACAGATACGCAGTATTTT. The chain employs TRBV11-3 and TRBJ2-3, with 9 junctional bases fitting TRBD2. V and J are trimmed by 4 bases and 3 bases, and the gene matches miss 5 bases of the junction. The germline V gene gives CDR1 as SGHNT and CDR2 as YENEEA. Taken from cysteine to phenylalanine, the CDR3 has 15 residues. Of the read, only the CDR3 DNA is kept; its 45 bases are in frame from base 1.